The 31 T cell receptor beta chains below were found in one sample sequenced in a study of T cell responses to AZD1222 COVID-19 vaccine (dated by TCRdb to 2020 to 2023). Library construction relied on the immunoSEQ multiplex PCR assay. TCRdb carries this immuneACCESS record with in-frame sequences only. Its versions omit some clonotypes, under half of them owing to an unresolved V gene in the studies checked, with the rest unexplained. This sample lists about 110,000 clones; approximately 94% were detected once. The top ten clones comprise roughly 3.1% of the sample. In the paper's terms, the time point label means: about 28 days (+/-7) after the second vaccine dose. This material consisted of peripheral blood, taken 28 days after the second AZD1222 dose. These receptors originate from an adult who received the AZD1222 COVID-19 vaccine.

This chain links TRBV5-1 with TRBJ1-2, with no clear D. Germline CDR1 reads SGHRS; CDR2 reads YFSETQ. The CDR3 runs 12 residues. V lost 5 bases and J lost 8, with 13 bases in between. The CDR3 bases are TGCGCCAGCAGGCGAACCGACGGAGGCTACACCTTC. Protein product: CASRRTDGGYTF.

The chain combines TRBV12-3 or TRBV12-4 with TRBJ2-1; no firm D call. V lost 7 bases and J 5 bases, leaving 12 bases between the germline ends. The CDR3 covers 13 residues. The CDR3 loop reads CASTPRWDNEQFF. CDR3 DNA sequence: TGTGCCAGCACACCCCGATGGGACAATGAGCAGTTCTTC.

The rearrangement links TRBV10-1 to TRBJ1-5; 10 bases agree with TRBD1. Germline CDR1 reads WNHNN; CDR2 reads SYGVQD (reference sequence). With 6 bases clipped from V and 2 bases from J, the junction kept 10 bases outside the gene matches. This CDR3 is 17 amino acids long. The CDR3 reads CASSAGPGTGGNQPQHF. The CDR3 bases are TGCGCCAGCAGCGCAGGTCCCGGGACAGGGGGCAATCAGCCCCAGCATTTT.

CDR3 sequence reads: CASSIGMKAYEQYF. CDR3 bases: TGTGCCAGTAGTATCGGGATGAAAGCCTACGAGCAGTACTTC. The rearrangement joins TRBV19 to TRBJ2-7, with D possibly matching TRBD2 (5 bases). Trimming took 3 bases from V and 2 from J, leaving 11 bases between them. Germline CDR1 LNHDA, CDR2 SQIVND (reference sequence). The CDR3 runs to 14 residues.

The chain joins TRBV14 to TRBJ1-1; no clear D gene. Germline CDR1 is SGHDN and CDR2 is FVKESK. V gave up 6 bases and J gave up 1 base, with 9 bases separating them. The CDR3 length is 13 residues. The CDR3 spells CASSKLRNTEAFF. Here the CDR3 DNA reads TGTGCCAGCAGTAAATTAAGGAACACTGAAGCTTTCTTT.

The V gene is TRBV7-8, the J gene TRBJ1-1; D gene uncertain. Trimming cost V 1 base and J 5 bases, with 8 bases left between them. Germline values: CDR1 SGHVS, CDR2 FQNEAQ. The CDR3 is 13 amino acids. For the CDR3, the DNA is TGTGCCAGCAGCTTAGAATGGGAAACTGAAGCTTTCTTT. Protein: CASSLEWETEAFF.

The chain uses TRBV5-1 and TRBJ2-5; TRBD2 matches 8 bases. Trimming at V came to 5 bases and at J to 2 bases, leaving 17 bases not matched to a gene. Germline V gene lookup returns CDR1 SGHRS and CDR2 YFSETQ. The CDR3 has 18 amino acids. The CDR3 loop reads CASSSHRREALRQETQYF. The DNA of the CDR3 is TGCGCCAGCAGTTCCCACCGGCGGGAGGCCTTGAGACAAGAGACCCAGTACTTC.

A note on this clone: Mismatch with germline at one junction end may stem from a read error. This chain joins TRBV5-4 and TRBJ1-2; the D gene is possibly TRBD1 (5 bases). CDR1 is SGHNT and CDR2 is YYREEE in the germline V gene (reference sequence). CDR3 length: 12 amino acids. CDR3 nucleotides: TGTGCCAGCAGTGGAACGGGGACCGTCTATTCCTTC. It is translated as CASSGTGTVYSF. Based on the CDR3 plus reference TRBV5-4 and TRBJ1-2, the full variable domain is ETGVTQSPTHLIKTRGQQVTLRCSSQSGHNTVSWYQQALGQGPQFIFQYYREEENGRGNFPPRFSGLQFPNYSSELNVNALELDDSALYLCASSGTGTVYSFGSGTRLTVV.

The CDR3 is CASSLGPRDRKDSPLHF. CDR3 in DNA: TGCGCCAGCAGCCTGGGCCCTCGGGACAGGAAGGATTCACCCCTCCACTTT. V and J are TRBV5-1 and TRBJ1-6; 8 nucleotides align to TRBD1. This CDR3 is 17 amino acids long. The V and J ends lost 4 bases and 8 bases, in that order; junction bases with no gene match: 14. CDR1 and CDR2 (germline): SGHRS, YFSETQ.

V gene TRBV19 combines with J gene TRBJ2-6; D ambiguous. This CDR3 has 16 residues. Trimming took 3 bases from V and 0 from J, leaving 9 bases between them. Germline V gene data show CDR1 as LNHDA and CDR2 as SQIVND (reference sequence). The CDR3 nucleotides are TGTGCCAGTAGTATCCGAAGGAGCTCTGGGGCCAACGTCCTGACTTTC. Protein sequence: CASSIRRSSGANVLTF.

V usage is TRBV18 and J usage is TRBJ1-2, with TRBD1 identical over 8 bases. The V segment lost 3 bases and the J segment 7 bases; nucleotides outside the gene matches: 10. The CDR3 contains 15 residues. Germline CDR1 KGHSH, CDR2 LQKENI. CDR3 sequence (DNA): TGTGCCAGCTCACCGGACAGGGATTCCTTCGGTGGCTACACCTTC. Encoded protein: CASSPDRDSFGGYTF.

J is TRBJ1-4 and V is TRBV6-2 or TRBV6-3, with no clear D. The length of the CDR3 is 14 residues. Trimming cost V 5 bases and J 5 bases, with 12 bases left between them. Germline V gene sequence: CDR1 MNHEY, CDR2 SVGEGT. CDR3 region: CASSLQHVNEKLFF. The CDR3 DNA reads as TGTGCCAGCAGTCTGCAGCACGTCAATGAAAAACTGTTTTTT.

A single count supports this clone. The CDR3 nucleotides read TGTGCCAGCAGCTTGGCCTTCACAGGGGGCCGACGCACTGAAGCTTTCTTT. Amino acid sequence: CASSLAFTGGRRTEAFF. This chain uses TRBV5-6 with TRBJ1-1, with TRBD1 matching 9 bases. Trimming removed 0 bases from V and 4 bases from J; junction bases left unmatched: 10. The V gene's germline CDR1 is SGHDT and CDR2 YYEEEE. The CDR3 has 17 residues.

The J gene is TRBJ2-5, the V gene TRBV12-3 or TRBV12-4; D remains ambiguous. The CDR3 totals 13 residues. V dropped 6 bases and J dropped 5 bases, with 13 bases sitting between them. CDR3 loop: CASRVSVGETQYF. The CDR3 nucleotides read TGTGCCAGCAGGGTGTCCGTCGGGGAGACCCAGTACTTC.

The V call is TRBV6-1, the J call TRBJ1-2, with D possibly being TRBD1 (6 bases). This CDR3 comprises 16 residues. V shed 3 bases and J shed 8 bases, with 22 bases lying between them. Per the germline V gene, CDR1 is MNHNS and CDR2 is SASEGT. Written as DNA, the CDR3 is TGTGCCAGCAGTGAGGGTGCGTTTTCGGGGGGCGCGGGCTACACCTTC. The encoded protein is CASSEGAFSGGAGYTF.

The chain employs TRBV5-5 and TRBJ1-5, with a possible D match to TRBD1 (5 bases). The germline gives CDR1 SGHKS, CDR2 YYEKEE (reference sequence). Trimming took 2 bases from V and 1 from J, leaving 10 bases between them. The CDR3 contains 15 residues. The CDR3 nucleotides read TGTGCCAGCAGCTTATCACCAGGGAGCAATCAGCCCCAGCATTTT. As protein: CASSLSPGSNQPQHF.

This clone was counted between two and nine times. This chain uses TRBV5-1 with TRBJ1-2; TRBD1 matches 10 bases. The CDR3 extends over 14 amino acids. The V gene end was trimmed by 7 bases and the J gene end by 4 bases; junction bases not matched to a gene: 7. Looked up from germline, CDR1 is SGHRS and CDR2 is YFSETQ. In DNA form, the CDR3 reads TGCGCCAGCCGTCCGGGACAGGGGACCTATGGCTACACCTTC. It encodes CASRPGQGTYGYTF.

This clone was seen only a few times. The chain links TRBV7-8 to TRBJ1-1; the D is unclear. V was shortened by 4 bases and J by 9 bases, with 15 bases between the two germline ends. This CDR3 comprises 13 residues. Germline loops: CDR1 SGHVS, CDR2 FQNEAQ. This chain's CDR3 is CASSSRRSRKAFF. The CDR3 DNA is TGTGCCAGCAGCTCGCGCCGTAGTCGAAAAGCTTTCTTT.

The sample holds one count of this clone. The rearrangement uses TRBV7-2 and TRBJ1-2; 7 bases fit TRBD1. This CDR3 has 16 residues. Trimming removed 5 bases from V and 4 bases from J; junction bases left unmatched: 13. Germline values: CDR1 SGHTA, CDR2 FQGNSA. The CDR3 DNA reads TGTGCCAGCAGCGAATATACAGGGGCGGATCTCTATGGCTACACCTTC. Amino acids: CASSEYTGADLYGYTF.

The V call is TRBV12-3 or TRBV12-4, the J call TRBJ1-1, with D tentatively TRBD1 (6 bases). The V and J ends lost 10 bases and 4 bases respectively, with 16 bases between them. This CDR3 comprises 13 residues. CDR3 loop: CATRGPLATEAFF. The CDR3 bases are TGTGCCACCAGGGGTCCCTTGGCCACTGAAGCTTTCTTT.

This chain uses TRBV7-9 with TRBJ1-1, with no clear D. Trimming cost V 2 bases and J 5 bases, with 9 bases left between them. CDR3 length: 13 residues. The V gene's germline CDR1 is SEHNR and CDR2 FQNEAQ (reference sequence). The CDR3 loop is CASSLYASTEAFF. CDR3 bases: TGTGCCAGCAGCTTATACGCTAGTACTGAAGCTTTCTTT.

The CDR3 reads CASRTVTYEQYF. CDR3 nucleotide sequence: TGTGCCAGCAGGACCGTGACTTACGAGCAGTACTTC. V usage is TRBV6-5 and J usage is TRBJ2-7, with unresolved D. The CDR3 is 12 amino acids. Trimming took off 6 bases at V and 4 bases at J, with 10 bases between the two ends. In germline, CDR1 is MNHEY, CDR2 SVGAGI.

On this clone: At one end the junction does not follow the germline gene, possibly because of a read error. This chain uses TRBV29-1 with TRBJ2-1; possibly TRBD2 for D (6 bases). CDR1 SQVTM and CDR2 ANQGSEA come from the germline V gene. This CDR3 is 15 amino acids long. The CDR3 nucleotides read TGCAGCGTCGAAAGTGCGGGACCCTCCGACAATGAGCAGTTCTTC. It translates to CSVESAGPSDNEQFF.

The V gene is TRBV5-1, the J gene TRBJ1-1; tentatively, D is TRBD1 (6 bases). CDR1 is SGHRS, CDR2 YFSETQ, per germline. This CDR3 is built from 14 residues. V lost 5 bases and J 4 bases, leaving 15 bases between the germline ends. CDR3 in DNA: TGCGCCAGCAGGGCGCAGGGGCGTAGCACTGAAGCTTTCTTT. Residues: CASRAQGRSTEAFF. Full variable domain (rest looked up from reference TRBV5-1 and TRBJ1-1): KAGVTQTPRYLIKTRGQQVTLSCSPISGHRSVSWYQQTPGQGLQFLFEYFSETQRNKGNFPGRFSGRQFSNSRSEMNVSTLELGDSALYLCASRAQGRSTEAFFGQGTRLTVV.

The chain joins TRBV19 to TRBJ1-2; D not certain. The CDR3 is 14 residues long. CDR1 is LNHDA, CDR2 SQIVND, per germline (reference sequence). Deletions cut 3 bases from V and 8 bases from J, with 16 bases between. The chain's CDR3 is CASSIQIVGPGYTF. CDR3 bases: TGTGCCAGTAGTATCCAGATTGTAGGTCCGGGCTACACCTTC.

The chain uses TRBV28 and TRBJ2-3; 8 bases map to TRBD1. With V trimmed by 6 bases and J by 4 bases, 12 bases remained unmatched. The CDR3 consists of 16 residues. CDR1 is MDHEN, CDR2 SYDVKM, per germline. This chain's CDR3 is CASRSTGTGGSDTQYF. The CDR3 coding sequence is TGTGCCAGCAGATCGACCGGGACAGGAGGCTCAGATACGCAGTATTTT.

CDR3 sequence reads: CASSLGTSGAQYF. The CDR3 DNA sequence: TGTGCCAGCAGCTTGGGGACTAGCGGGGCGCAGTATTTT. The V and J genes are TRBV5-4 and TRBJ2-3, with 12 nucleotides matching TRBD2. J was trimmed by 10 bases and V by 0 bases; bases with no gene match: 0. CDR3 length: 13 amino acids. Germline V lookup: CDR1 SGHNT, CDR2 YYREEE (reference sequence).

The V and J genes are TRBV5-1 and TRBJ1-2; maybe TRBD1 (6 bases). The CDR3 loop spans 14 amino acids. The ends were cut back, 3 bases at V and 5 bases at J, with 14 bases in the middle. The germline V gene has CDR1 SGHRS and CDR2 YFSETQ. The CDR3 DNA sequence: TGCGCCAGCAGCTCGGGAACTACAGGGTATGGCTACACCTTC. Its protein product is CASSSGTTGYGYTF.

The V call is TRBV30, the J call TRBJ1-1, with D tentatively TRBD1 (6 bases). The V end was cut by 4 bases, the J end by 10 bases, with 13 bases between. The CDR3 runs to 11 residues. Germline V gene data show CDR1 as GTSNPN and CDR2 as SVGIG (reference sequence). The CDR3 DNA reads as TGTGCCTGGAAGATAAGGGGGGTAGCTTTCTTT. This gives the protein CAWKIRGVAFF.

The chain uses TRBV7-2 and TRBJ1-1; possible D gene TRBD1, 5 bases. The length of the CDR3 is 15 residues. Germline V gene sequence: CDR1 SGHTA, CDR2 FQGNSA. V was cut by 0 bases and J by 0 bases, with 8 bases left in between. DNA of the CDR3: TGTGCCAGCAGCTTAGCAGGGGAGGTGAACACTGAAGCTTTCTTT. Amino acid sequence: CASSLAGEVNTEAFF.

The V and J genes are TRBV6-5 and TRBJ2-3, with no clear D. The CDR3 contains 16 residues. V gave up 0 bases and J gave up 0 bases, with 10 bases separating them. Germline loops: CDR1 MNHEY, CDR2 SVGAGI. This CDR3 reads CASSYSQFPSTDTQYF. The CDR3, as DNA: TGTGCCAGCAGTTACTCCCAGTTCCCTAGCACAGATACGCAGTATTTT.